This TCR beta chain originates from a study of blood T cells in healthy people across ages. A second PCR of about 7 to 11 cycles used a sample-barcoded 5' primer and a J-beta primer mix. TCRdb reprocessed the 5' RACE reads with MiXCR, giving one entry per CDR3 protein. The sample records around 1.5 million distinct CDR3 sequences, 40% to 50% being singletons. After removal of 4 bases from V and 4 bases from J, the junction contained 5 bases not matched to a gene. CDR3 size: 15 residues. Germline lookup yields CDR1 MGHRA and CDR2 YSYEKL. This clonotype was counted only a few times. Its antigen is unknown. Study-wide points: PBMCs went unsorted, and a conclusive naive versus antigen-experienced comparison was therefore prevented. Strong correlation was found linking TCR beta diversity to naive T cell percentage. Roughly linearly, TCR beta diversity per million T cells fell as age increased. Versus aged donors, long-lived donors had higher diversity and more naive CD4+ cells.

The V call is TRBV4-1, the J call TRBJ2-3; 10 bases are a match to TRBD2. The sample consisted of blood. This TCR came from a woman aged 18-29 years in good health. CDR3 nucleotides: TGCGCCAGCAGCCGCCTAGCGGGAGCGGCAGATACGCAGTATTTT. Translation gives CASSRLAGAADTQYF.